This T cell receptor (beta chain) was recorded in a study of beta chain features in type 1 diabetes. Broader study findings: Among patients with Type 1 diabetes, TCRB CDR3s were moderately but significantly shorter in every one of the four CD4+ subsets.

Concerning this clone: Its antigen is currently unknown.

The CDR3 contains 15 residues. Per germline, CDR1 LNHDA and CDR2 SQIVND (reference sequence). Unmatched junction bases numbered 8, after V lost 3 bases and J lost 5 bases. Isolated RNA was reverse transcribed in full, so expressed TCRB transcripts were sequenced. TCRdb's copy holds only in-frame clones and misses some; the assay was immunoSEQ multiplex PCR. The repertoire consists of 250,000 to 300,000 clones, with 20% to 25% occurring once and the leading ten covering around 0.012%. The source of this sequence is a woman under 40 with type 1 diabetes. This chain joins TRBV19 and TRBJ2-5; TRBD2 agrees at 8 bases. The sequencing input was naive CD4+ T cells from blood. Here the CDR3 reads CASSIQREIEETQYF. The CDR3, as DNA: TGTGCCAGTAGTATCCAGCGGGAGATTGAGGAGACCCAGTACTTC.